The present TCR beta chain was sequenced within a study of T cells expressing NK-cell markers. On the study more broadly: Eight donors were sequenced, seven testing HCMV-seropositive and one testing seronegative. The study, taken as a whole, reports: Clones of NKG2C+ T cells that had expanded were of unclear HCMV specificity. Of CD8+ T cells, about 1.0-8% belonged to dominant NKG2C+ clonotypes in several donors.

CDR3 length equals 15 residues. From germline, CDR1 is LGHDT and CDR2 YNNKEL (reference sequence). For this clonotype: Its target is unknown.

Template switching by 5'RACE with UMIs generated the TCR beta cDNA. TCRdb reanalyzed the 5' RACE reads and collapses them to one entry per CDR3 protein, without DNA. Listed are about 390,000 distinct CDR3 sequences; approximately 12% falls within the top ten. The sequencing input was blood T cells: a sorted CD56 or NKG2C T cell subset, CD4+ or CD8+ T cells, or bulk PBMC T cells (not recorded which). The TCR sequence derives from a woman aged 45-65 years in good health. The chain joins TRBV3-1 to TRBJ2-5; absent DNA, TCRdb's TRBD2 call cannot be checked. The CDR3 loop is CASSQAAGNQETQYF.